The clone carrying this T cell receptor (beta chain) was seen only a few times. Antigen specificity is unknown. The CDR3 runs 16 residues. CDR1 SGHTA and CDR2 FQGNSA come from the germline V gene. Trimming shortened V by 1 base and J by 3 bases, and 13 bases separated the two germline ends. Library preparation for TCR beta used quantitative 5'-RACE with molecular barcodes. Each CDR3 protein is one row after TCRdb ran MiXCR on the 5' RACE reads. Of roughly 700,000 distinct CDR3 sequences listed, around 20% are singletons. The source of the sample is a study of CD8 T cells in ankylosing spondylitis. Study-level results: What appeared characteristic of ankylosing spondylitis blood was a TCR beta motif of eight highly homologous variants. Reported data indicate significant enrichment of disease-linked clones within matched ankylosing spondylitis synovial fluid. Earlier work had already found some motif variants in reactive arthritis synovial fluid and blood. CD8+ by phenotype, disease-linked clones were relatively rare in peripheral blood.

This clonotype was obtained from a male donor with ankylosing spondylitis. The sample consisted of blood, either unsorted or a sorted T cell fraction (not recorded which). The rearrangement joins TRBV7-2 to TRBJ2-1, with D possibly being TRBD2 (6 bases). DNA for the CDR3: TGTGCCAGCAGCTTAGAGGAGGGAATAGACTACAATGAGCAGTTCTTC. Translating it yields CASSLEEGIDYNEQFF.